These 7 T cell receptor beta chains came from one sample sequenced in a study of T cell repertoires in cytomegalovirus infection. TCRdb analysed the reads with MiXCR anew, one entry per CDR3 protein. The table records around 500,000 distinct CDR3 sequences, 40% to 50% of them present only once. No antigen has been identified for these receptors. The sample here was cultured PBMCs, taken from culture after CMV antigen stimulation. These receptors came from a human donor in good health (CMV status not recorded). Some clones in this sample may be carry-over from other donors' samples.

This chain joins TRBV6-6 and TRBJ2-5; the D gene could be TRBD1 or TRBD2 (5 bases each). The germline CDR1 and CDR2 sequences are MNHNY and SVGAGI (reference sequence). The CDR3 totals 15 residues. V was trimmed by 6 bases and J by 5 bases, leaving 19 bases between them. The CDR3 protein is CASRGPGLGEETQYF. The CDR3 DNA reads TGTGCCAGCAGGGGGCCGGGGTTGGGCGAGGAGACCCAGTACTTC.

This clonotype was detected only once. The chain employs TRBV10-3 and TRBJ2-3, with TRBD2 matching over 9 bases. CDR1 is ENHRY and CDR2 is SYGVKD in the germline V gene. The J segment lost 7 bases and the V segment lost 4 bases, leaving 6 bases of the junction unmatched. The CDR3 is 14 amino acids. CDR3 coding DNA: TGTGCCATCAGTGTAGCGGGGGAGCCAAATACGCAGTATTTT. Translation gives CAISVAGEPNTQYF.

V is TRBV11-2 and J is TRBJ2-7, with 7 nucleotides matching TRBD2. In germline, CDR1 is SGHAT, CDR2 FQNNGV. Germline trimming cut 3 bases from V and 4 bases from J; bases unmatched to any gene: 12. CDR3 length: 16 amino acids. CDR3 nucleotide sequence: TGTGCCAGCAGCTTTCTCGGGGGGACTGTTGTTTACGAGCAGTACTTC. This encodes CASSFLGGTVVYEQYF.

Only a few counts were recorded for this clonotype. The V gene is TRBV28, the J gene TRBJ2-7; D remains ambiguous. Germline lookup yields CDR1 MDHEN and CDR2 SYDVKM. The germline V and J ends were trimmed by 3 bases and 3 bases, with 18 bases remaining between them. The CDR3 totals 16 residues. The CDR3 sequence: CASSFVGTATLYEQYF. CDR3 coding DNA: TGTGCCAGCAGTTTCGTGGGCACGGCGACTCTCTACGAGCAGTACTTC.

In its sample, this clonotype was seen a few times. CDR3 residues: CASSLTGAYNEQFF. In DNA form, the CDR3 reads TGTGCCAGCAGTTTAACGGGAGCCTACAATGAGCAGTTCTTC. This chain connects TRBV12-3 or TRBV12-4 to TRBJ2-1; weak D call: TRBD2 (6 bases). V gave up 2 bases and J gave up 2 bases, with 7 bases separating them. The CDR3 is 14 amino acids.

J is TRBJ1-2 and V is TRBV7-8, with D maybe TRBD1 (5 bases). Germline CDR1 is SGHVS and CDR2 is FQNEAQ. The CDR3 sequence is 14 residues long. V lost 4 bases and J lost 4, with 13 bases in between. The CDR3 DNA reads TGTGCCAGCAGCTCTGTGACAGCAGTCTATGGCTACACCTTC. The encoded protein is CASSSVTAVYGYTF.

A word on this clonotype: An end of the junction does not agree with germline; a read error may underlie this. CDR3: CASSEGYSGANVLTF. The DNA of the CDR3 is TGTGCCAGCAGCGAAGGGTACTCTGGGGCCAACGTCCTGACTTTC. V gene TRBV6-1 combines with J gene TRBJ2-6; no clear D gene. This CDR3 comprises 15 residues. Germline V gene sequence: CDR1 MNHNS, CDR2 SASEGT.